This entry lists 24 T cell receptor beta chains sequenced from one sample in a study of tissue T cells after allogeneic stem cell transplantation. Measured with immunoSEQ multiplex PCR; TCRdb has only the in-frame clones, and not every one. The sample holds several thousand clones, approximately 71% seen once. The material sequenced was tissue from the stomach, taken at autopsy. All receptors come from a woman aged 18 to 55 with breast cancer.

This chain uses TRBV5-6 with TRBJ2-3, with 9 bases fitting TRBD1. Trimming cost V 4 bases and J 1 base; bases outside gene matches: 7. The CDR3 is 16 amino acids. Germline CDR1 is SGHDT and CDR2 is YYEEEE. CDR3 sequence reads: CASSLTGGGGTDTQYF. The DNA for the CDR3 is TGTGCCAGCAGCCTGACAGGGGGGGGTGGCACAGATACGCAGTATTTT. Full variable domain (rest looked up from reference TRBV5-6 and TRBJ2-3): DAGVTQSPTHLIKTRGQQVTLRCSPKSGHDTVSWYQQALGQGPQFIFQYYEEEERQRGNFPDRFSGHQFPNYSSELNVNALLLGDSALYLCASSLTGGGGTDTQYFGPGTRLTVL.

The V gene is TRBV12-3 or TRBV12-4, the J gene TRBJ2-3; a possible D gene is TRBD1 (5 bases). V gave up 0 bases and J gave up 5 bases, with 6 bases separating them. CDR3 length: 13 residues. CDR3 residues: CASSLAGQDTQYF. The CDR3 DNA follows: TGTGCCAGCAGTTTAGCGGGGCAAGATACGCAGTATTTT.

The V gene is TRBV27, the J gene TRBJ1-6; the D gene is possibly TRBD1 (5 bases). Germline V gives CDR1 MNHEY, CDR2 SMNVEV (reference sequence). The germline V and J ends were trimmed by 2 bases and 9 bases, with 11 bases remaining between them. The CDR3 is 14 residues long. CDR3 residues: CASSLMGGGSPLHF. In DNA form, the CDR3 reads TGTGCCAGCAGTTTAATGGGGGGGGGTTCACCCCTCCACTTT.

The V gene is TRBV9, the J gene TRBJ1-5; D perhaps matches TRBD1 (5 bases). The V gene lost 0 bases and the J gene lost 7 bases, with 14 bases spanning the gap. From germline, CDR1 is SGDLS and CDR2 YYNGEE. The CDR3 has 15 amino acids. The CDR3 here is CASSVEPGGGQPQHF. The CDR3 DNA is TGTGCCAGCAGCGTAGAGCCCGGGGGTGGACAGCCCCAGCATTTT.

For this clone: This may be a read error: a much more frequent sequence differs by one nucleotide. V usage is TRBV9 and J usage is TRBJ2-7; D perhaps matches TRBD2 (6 bases). The CDR3 spans 14 residues. Germline V CDR1 and CDR2: SGDLS, YYNGEE. The CDR3 spells CAGSVEASVPEQYF. The CDR3 DNA sequence: TGTGCCGGCAGCGTAGAGGCTAGCGTCCCCGAGCAGTACTTC. The variable domain in full, with the rest retrieved from reference TRBV9 and TRBJ2-7, is DSGVTQTPKHLITATGQRVTLRCSPRSGDLSVYWYQQSLDQGLQFLIQYYNGEERAKGNILERFSAQQFPDLHSELNLSSLELGDSALYFCAGSVEASVPEQYFGPGTRLTVT.

The chain has TRBV6-2 or TRBV6-3 and TRBJ2-3; D is uncertain. Looked up from germline, CDR1 is MNHEY and CDR2 is SVGEGT. The germline V and J ends were trimmed by 2 bases and 0 bases, with 6 bases remaining between them. The CDR3 has 14 residues. CDR3 amino acids: CASSYKPSTDTQYF. The CDR3 coding sequence is TGTGCCAGCAGTTACAAACCTAGCACAGATACGCAGTATTTT.

This clone is large in the sample. The genes are TRBV19 and TRBJ1-1; D is unresolved. The CDR3 is made up of 13 amino acids. CDR1 is LNHDA and CDR2 is SQIVND in the germline V gene (reference sequence). Between the trimmed V and J ends, which lost 5 bases and 3 bases, there was a span of 10 bases. DNA for the CDR3: TGTGCCAGTAGTCTCGGGGTATACACTGAAGCTTTCTTT. Translated: CASSLGVYTEAFF.

The V and J genes are TRBV5-1 and TRBJ2-1; no clear D gene. Germline values: CDR1 SGHRS, CDR2 YFSETQ. This CDR3 comprises 14 residues. Trimming pared 0 bases from V and 8 bases from J, leaving 12 bases between. CDR3 in amino acids: CASSLVVGLDEQFF. CDR3 nucleotides: TGCGCCAGCAGCTTGGTCGTGGGTTTGGATGAGCAGTTCTTC.

V and J are TRBV11-2 and TRBJ2-7, with D perhaps TRBD1 (7 bases). Germline assignment: CDR1 SGHAT and CDR2 FQNNGV. Trimming took 4 bases from V and 5 from J, leaving 21 bases between them. The CDR3 spans 16 residues. The CDR3 nucleotides read TGTGCCAGCAGCTCCCGGGACAGAGATGCTAGCGACGAGCAGTACTTC. Residues: CASSSRDRDASDEQYF.

Only a few counts were recorded for this clone. The CDR3 region is CATPTSGSCHNEQFF. CDR3 nucleotide sequence: TGTGCCACCCCGACTAGCGGGAGTTGTCACAATGAGCAGTTCTTC. This chain links TRBV6-6 with TRBJ2-1; 12 positions agree with TRBD2. The J segment lost 5 bases and the V segment lost 10 bases, leaving 9 bases of the junction unmatched. The germline V gene has CDR1 MNHNY and CDR2 SVGAGI (reference sequence). CDR3 length equals 15 residues.

The CDR3 coding sequence is TGTGCCAGCAGCTTAGGGGGTCTTTCAGATACGCAGTATTTT. Translating it yields CASSLGGLSDTQYF. The rearrangement links TRBV11-3 to TRBJ2-3; D is ambiguous. The CDR3 consists of 14 residues. Per germline, CDR1 SGHNT and CDR2 YENEEA. Trimming took off 1 base at V and 4 bases at J, with 9 bases between the two ends.

The V gene is TRBV15, the J gene TRBJ1-1; D not resolved. V lost 1 base, J lost 2 bases, and 8 bases lay in between. Germline CDR1 is LNHNV and CDR2 is YYDKDF (reference sequence). The CDR3 is made up of 14 amino acids. CDR3 amino acids: CATSRGGLNTEAFF. The CDR3 nucleotides are TGTGCCACCAGCAGAGGTGGGCTTAACACTGAAGCTTTCTTT.

The chain couples TRBV3-1 (or the pseudogene TRBV3-2) to TRBJ2-1; 12 bases align to TRBD2. J lost 11 bases, V lost 2 bases, and 10 bases had no gene match. The CDR3 is 16 residues long. Germline V lookup: CDR1 LGHDT, CDR2 YNNKEL (reference sequence). The CDR3 sequence is CASSQYSSGGAAKQFF. The DNA of the CDR3 is TGTGCCAGCAGCCAATACTCTAGCGGGGGGGCTGCAAAGCAGTTCTTC.

This clone was seen only a few times. This chain joins TRBV4-1 and TRBJ2-6, with 10 bases matching TRBD1. Trimming removed 3 bases from V and 0 bases from J; junction bases left unmatched: 5. This CDR3 has 18 residues. Germline V lookup: CDR1 MGHRA, CDR2 YSYEKL. The CDR3 DNA reads TGCGCCAGCAGCCAGGGGGGACAGGGGATCTCTGGGGCCAACGTCCTGACTTTC. This gives the protein CASSQGGQGISGANVLTF.

This chain joins TRBV15 and TRBJ1-4; D gene ambiguous. Germline V gives CDR1 LNHNV, CDR2 YYDKDF (reference sequence). Between the trimmed V and J ends, which lost 8 bases and 8 bases, there was a span of 15 bases. There are 13 residues in the CDR3. The CDR3: CATLRRGEEKLFF. The CDR3 nucleotides are TGTGCCACCCTCAGGCGTGGAGAGGAAAAACTGTTTTTT. The full variable domain, in which reference TRBV15 and TRBJ1-4 provide the parts outside the CDR3, is DAMVIQNPRYQVTQFGKPVTLSCSQTLNHNVMYWYQQKSSQAPKLLFHYYDKDFNNEADTPDNFQSRRPNTSFCFLDIRSPGLGDTAMYLCATLRRGEEKLFFGSGTQLSVL.

This rearrangement joins TRBV27 to TRBJ2-7; no firm D call. CDR3 size: 15 residues. Deletions cut 7 bases from V and 5 bases from J, with 21 bases between. The germline gives CDR1 MNHEY, CDR2 SMNVEV (reference sequence). This CDR3 reads CASKLGRSGSDEQYF. CDR3 coding DNA: TGTGCCAGCAAACTCGGACGGAGTGGGTCAGACGAGCAGTACTTC.

With respect to this clone: Other DNA variants within this sample encode the same CDR3. This chain's CDR3 is CASSDSSGGADTQYF. The CDR3 region has the DNA TGTGCCAGCAGTGACTCTAGCGGGGGGGCAGATACGCAGTATTTT. The V call is TRBV6-4, the J call TRBJ2-3, with TRBD2 matching over 11 bases. This CDR3 has 15 amino acids. Unmatched junction bases numbered 0, after V lost 0 bases and J lost 4 bases. The germline V gene encodes CDR1 MRHNA and CDR2 SNTAGT.

This rearrangement joins TRBV1 to TRBJ1-6. TRBV1 is classified as a pseudogene. This CDR3 comprises 13 residues. CDR3 residues: CTSSPGGRSPLHF. The CDR3, as DNA: TGCACCAGCTCCCCCGGAGGGAGGTCACCCCTCCACTTT.

This chain uses TRBV19 with TRBJ2-5; possibly TRBD2 for D (6 bases). Trimming removed 6 bases at V and 4 bases at J, with 12 bases between. This CDR3 is built from 13 residues. The germline gives CDR1 LNHDA, CDR2 SQIVND (reference sequence). CDR3 DNA: TGTGCCAGTAGCGGGAGCGCGGCAGAGACCCAGTACTTC. Translated, it gives CASSGSAAETQYF.

The rearrangement links TRBV19 to TRBJ2-7; tentatively, D is TRBD2 (6 bases). This CDR3 is built from 14 residues. V was pared by 4 bases and J by 4 bases, with 14 bases between. Germline CDR1 LNHDA, CDR2 SQIVND (reference sequence). The CDR3 DNA reads as TGTGCCAGTAGTAGGACGGGAGTATCTTACGAGCAGTACTTC. Translating it yields CASSRTGVSYEQYF.

V and J are TRBV12-2 and TRBJ2-7; the DNA was not used to check the table's D call, TRBD2. TRBV12-2 is a recognized pseudogene. This CDR3 region has 17 residues. DNA of the CDR3: TGTGCAAGTCGCTTCCCCCCCTTCCGGGGAGGGCTCTACGAGCAGTACTTC. Translated, it gives CASRFPPFRGGLYEQYF.

The chain is built from TRBV5-1 and TRBJ1-1, with unresolved D. The CDR3 extends over 13 amino acids. The V end was cut by 0 bases, the J end by 0 bases, with 3 bases between. Germline CDR1 reads SGHRS; CDR2 reads YFSETQ. CDR3 loop: CASSLVLNTEAFF. The CDR3 region has the DNA TGCGCCAGCAGCTTGGTCCTGAACACTGAAGCTTTCTTT.

This clone was seen a handful of times. The rearrangement uses TRBV6-2 or TRBV6-3 and TRBJ2-2; 7 positions match TRBD2. The CDR3 length is 14 residues. CDR1 and CDR2 (germline): MNHEY, SVGEGT. Unmatched junction bases numbered 3, after V lost 2 bases and J lost 6 bases. Here the CDR3 reads CASSYTSAAGELFF. The DNA for the CDR3 is TGTGCCAGCAGTTACACTAGCGCTGCCGGGGAGCTGTTTTTT.

This clone was observed a few times. The chain joins TRBV20-1 to TRBJ2-1; D is possibly TRBD1 (5 bases). Trimming took off 6 bases at V and 15 bases at J, with 18 bases between the two ends. This CDR3 region has 11 residues. Germline lookup yields CDR1 DFQATT and CDR2 SNEGSKA (reference sequence). The CDR3 loop reads CSAGSTVARFF. In DNA form, the CDR3 reads TGCAGTGCCGGTTCGACAGTGGCTCGGTTCTTC.